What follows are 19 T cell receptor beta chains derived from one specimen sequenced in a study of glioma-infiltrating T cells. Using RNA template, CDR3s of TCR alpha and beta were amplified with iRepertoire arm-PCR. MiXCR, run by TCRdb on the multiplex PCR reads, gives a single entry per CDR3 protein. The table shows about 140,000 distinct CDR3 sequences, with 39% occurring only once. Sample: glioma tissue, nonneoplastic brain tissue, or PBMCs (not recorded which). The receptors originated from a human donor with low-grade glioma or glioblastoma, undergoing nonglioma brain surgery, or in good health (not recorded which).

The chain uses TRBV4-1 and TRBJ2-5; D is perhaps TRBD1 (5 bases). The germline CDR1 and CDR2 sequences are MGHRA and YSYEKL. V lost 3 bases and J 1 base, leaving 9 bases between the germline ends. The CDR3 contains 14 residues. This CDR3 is CASSHRQLQETQYF. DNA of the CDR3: TGCGCCAGCAGCCACCGACAGCTCCAAGAGACCCAGTACTTC.

CDR3 coding DNA: TGTGCCAGCGCCAGTGGGACCTTGAACACTGAAGCTTTCTTT. Translating gives CASASGTLNTEAFF. The chain couples TRBV7-3 to TRBJ1-1; possible D gene TRBD1, 5 bases. V lost 8 bases and J lost 0, with 13 bases in between. The CDR3 is 14 amino acids. Germline V gene lookup returns CDR1 SGHTA and CDR2 FQGTGA. The full variable domain, rest sourced from reference TRBV7-3 and TRBJ1-1, is GAGVSQTPSNKVTEKGKYVELRCDPISGHTALYWYRQSLGQGPEFLIYFQGTGAADDSGLPNDRFFAVRPEGSVSTLKIQRTERGDSAVYLCASASGTLNTEAFFGQGTRLTVV.

CDR3 nucleotide sequence: TGCAGCGTTGAAACCGACCGATCCTACGAGCAGTACTTC. Translation: CSVETDRSYEQYF. The V and J genes are TRBV20-1 and TRBJ2-7; D not resolved. The germline CDR1 and CDR2 sequences are DFQATT and SNEGSKA (reference sequence). The CDR3 extends over 13 amino acids.

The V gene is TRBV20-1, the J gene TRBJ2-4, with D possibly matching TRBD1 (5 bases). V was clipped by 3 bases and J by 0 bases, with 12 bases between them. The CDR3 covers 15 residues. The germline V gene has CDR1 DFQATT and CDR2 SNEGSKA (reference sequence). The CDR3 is CSASAPTVAKNIQYF. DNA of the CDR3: TGCAGTGCTAGCGCTCCGACAGTAGCCAAAAACATTCAGTACTTC.

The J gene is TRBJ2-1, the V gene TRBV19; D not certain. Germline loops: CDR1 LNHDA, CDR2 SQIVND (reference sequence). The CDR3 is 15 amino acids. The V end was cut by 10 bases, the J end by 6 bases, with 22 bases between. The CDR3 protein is CATVRSGVPTNEQFF. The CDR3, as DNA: TGTGCCACAGTTCGTTCAGGAGTCCCTACCAATGAGCAGTTCTTC.

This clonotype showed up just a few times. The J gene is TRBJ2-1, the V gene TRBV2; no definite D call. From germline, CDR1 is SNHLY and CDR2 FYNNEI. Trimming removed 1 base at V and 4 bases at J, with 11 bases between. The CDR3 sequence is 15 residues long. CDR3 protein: CASSEGLPRYNEQFF. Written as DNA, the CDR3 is TGTGCCAGCAGTGAAGGTCTGCCCCGGTACAATGAGCAGTTCTTC.

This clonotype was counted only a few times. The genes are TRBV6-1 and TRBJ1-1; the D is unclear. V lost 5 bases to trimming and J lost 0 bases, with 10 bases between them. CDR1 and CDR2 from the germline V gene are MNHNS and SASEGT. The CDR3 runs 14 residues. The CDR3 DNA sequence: TGTGCCAGCAGTTATGGGCCCATGAACACTGAAGCTTTCTTT. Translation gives CASSYGPMNTEAFF.

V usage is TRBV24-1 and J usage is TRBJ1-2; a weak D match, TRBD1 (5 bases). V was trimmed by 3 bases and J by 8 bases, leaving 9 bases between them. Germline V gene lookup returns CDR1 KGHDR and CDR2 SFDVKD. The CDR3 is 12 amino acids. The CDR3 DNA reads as TGTGCCACCAGTGATGCTGACAGAGGCTACACCTTC. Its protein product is CATSDADRGYTF.

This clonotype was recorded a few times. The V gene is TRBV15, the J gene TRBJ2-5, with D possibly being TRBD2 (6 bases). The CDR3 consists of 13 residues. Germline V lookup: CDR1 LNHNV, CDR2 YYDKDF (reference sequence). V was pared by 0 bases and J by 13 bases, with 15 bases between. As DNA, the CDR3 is TGTGCCACCAGCAGAGATCAGGAGGGCCCCGGGTACTTC. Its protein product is CATSRDQEGPGYF.

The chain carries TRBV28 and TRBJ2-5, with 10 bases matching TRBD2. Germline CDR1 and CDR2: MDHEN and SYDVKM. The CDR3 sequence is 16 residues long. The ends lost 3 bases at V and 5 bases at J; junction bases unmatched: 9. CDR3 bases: TGTGCCAGCAGTTTCGATAGCGGGAGGAATCGGGAGACCCAGTACTTC. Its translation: CASSFDSGRNRETQYF.

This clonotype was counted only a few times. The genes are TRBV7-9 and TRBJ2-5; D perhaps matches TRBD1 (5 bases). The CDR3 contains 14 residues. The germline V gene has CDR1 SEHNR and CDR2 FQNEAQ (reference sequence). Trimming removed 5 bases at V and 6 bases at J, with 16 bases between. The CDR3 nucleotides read TGTGCCAGCAGCCAATCGACAGCGATCAAGACCCAGTACTTC. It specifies CASSQSTAIKTQYF.

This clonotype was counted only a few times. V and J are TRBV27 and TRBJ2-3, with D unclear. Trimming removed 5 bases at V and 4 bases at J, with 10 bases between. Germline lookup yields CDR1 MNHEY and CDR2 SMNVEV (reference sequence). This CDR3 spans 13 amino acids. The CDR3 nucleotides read TGTGCCAGCAGTCTCCTTAGCCCAGATACGCAGTATTTT. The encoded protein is CASSLLSPDTQYF.

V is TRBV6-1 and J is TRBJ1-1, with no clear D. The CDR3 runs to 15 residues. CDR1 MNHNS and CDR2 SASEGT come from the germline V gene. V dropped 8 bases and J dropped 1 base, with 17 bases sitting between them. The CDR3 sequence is CASGRSWLTNTEAFF. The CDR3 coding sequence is TGTGCCAGCGGTCGCTCTTGGCTTACGAACACTGAAGCTTTCTTT.

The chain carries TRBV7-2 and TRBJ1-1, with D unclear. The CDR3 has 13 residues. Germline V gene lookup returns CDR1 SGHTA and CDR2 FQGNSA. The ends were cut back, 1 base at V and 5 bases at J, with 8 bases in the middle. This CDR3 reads CASSLEDETEAFF. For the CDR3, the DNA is TGTGCCAGCAGCTTAGAAGATGAGACTGAAGCTTTCTTT.

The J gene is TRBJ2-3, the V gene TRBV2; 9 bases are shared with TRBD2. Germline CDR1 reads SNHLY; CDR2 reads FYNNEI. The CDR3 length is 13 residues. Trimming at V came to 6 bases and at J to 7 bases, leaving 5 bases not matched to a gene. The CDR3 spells CASSGTSFNTQYF. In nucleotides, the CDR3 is TGTGCCAGCAGCGGGACTAGCTTCAATACGCAGTATTTT.

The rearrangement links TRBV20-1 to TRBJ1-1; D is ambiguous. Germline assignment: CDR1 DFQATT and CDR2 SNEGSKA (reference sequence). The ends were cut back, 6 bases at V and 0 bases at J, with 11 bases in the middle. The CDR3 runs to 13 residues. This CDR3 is CSAHAGLNTEAFF. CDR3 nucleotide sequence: TGCAGTGCCCATGCAGGACTGAACACTGAAGCTTTCTTT.

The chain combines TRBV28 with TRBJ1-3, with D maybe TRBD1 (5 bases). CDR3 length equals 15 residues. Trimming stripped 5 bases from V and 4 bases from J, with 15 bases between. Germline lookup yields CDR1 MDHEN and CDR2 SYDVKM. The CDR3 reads CASSLEQGGGNTIYF. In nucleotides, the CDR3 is TGTGCCAGCAGTCTGGAGCAGGGTGGAGGAAACACCATATATTTT.

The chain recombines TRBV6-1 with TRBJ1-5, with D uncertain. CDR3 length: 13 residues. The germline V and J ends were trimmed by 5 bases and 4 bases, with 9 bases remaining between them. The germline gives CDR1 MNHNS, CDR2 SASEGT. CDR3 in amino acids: CASSFRGNQPQHF. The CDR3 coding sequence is TGTGCCAGCAGTTTTCGCGGGAATCAGCCCCAGCATTTT.

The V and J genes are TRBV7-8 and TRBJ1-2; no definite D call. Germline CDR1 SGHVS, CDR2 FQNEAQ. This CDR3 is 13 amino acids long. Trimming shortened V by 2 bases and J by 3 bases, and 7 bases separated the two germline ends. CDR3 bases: TGTGCCAGCAGCTTAACAGTAGACTATGGCTACACCTTC. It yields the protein CASSLTVDYGYTF.